A single TCR beta chain is shown here with its context. The CDR3 spans 11 residues. CDR1 and CDR2 (germline): SGHAT, FQNNGV. Trimming left V 5 bases short and J 8 bases short, with 9 bases between. Noted time point: pretreatment peripheral blood. The data derive from a study of PD-L1 blockade in urothelial cancer. Sequencing was performed with immunoSEQ multiplex PCR; in TCRdb, only in-frame clones are kept and a portion is missing. This table holds around 35,000 clones, over 75% found once. The source was PBMCs, collected around atezolizumab (anti-PD-L1) treatment. V gene TRBV11-2 combines with J gene TRBJ1-2; D is ambiguous. This TCR derives from a man aged 55 to 70 with urothelial cancer. The CDR3 here is CASSEESGYTF. In DNA form, the CDR3 reads TGTGCCAGCAGCGAAGAAAGCGGCTACACCTTC. Variable domain in full (rest from reference TRBV11-2 and TRBJ1-2): EAGVAQSPRYKIIEKRQSVAFWCNPISGHATLYWYQQILGQGPKLLIQFQNNGVVDDSQLPKDRFSAERLKGVDSTLKIQPAKLEDSAVYLCASSEESGYTFGSGTRLTVV.